The sequence of this T cell receptor beta chain was determined in a study of blood T cell repertoires in COVID-19 (dated by TCRdb to the early 2020s). For context, the study as a whole: Samples from collaborators originated in the United States, Italy and Spain and spanned both the acute and convalescent phases of COVID-19. The prospective study material was composed of cDNA or gDNA derived from T cells, B-cell-depleted T cells, or PBMCs. The dataset comprised deeply sampled blood TCRbeta repertoires from subjects exposed to, actively infected with, or recovered from COVID-19. The repertoires were made available in a free public database intended to serve as a resource for research on the immune response to SARS-CoV-2. The samples were drawn from the first 160 participants of the ongoing ImmuneRACE study and from over a thousand subjects provided by 6 global collaborators. A de-identified subject ID, COVID-19 status, age in years and sex were almost always included in the sample metadata. Where available, HLA class I and class II types were obtained from metadata supplied by the sample provider rather than from assay-based typing.

With regard to this clone: No antigen is known for it. Per-nucleotide qualities are absent, and no much larger clonotype sits a single base away.

TCRbeta CDR3 regions were amplified from genomic DNA by means of the immunoSEQ Assay, a bias-controlled multiplex PCR. Regarding the original processing steps: Within the assay, amplification of reference gene primers was used to estimate how many nucleated cells each sample contained. To quantify the absolute abundance of each unique TCRbeta CDR3 rearrangement, sequence reads were collapsed and filtered. For each sample, productive Simpson clonality was calculated by taking the square root of Simpson's diversity index across productive rearrangements. TCRdb provides this immuneACCESS table in a form limited to in-frame rearrangements. Some clones are lacking; in checked studies, under half of them reflect an unresolved V gene, and why the rest are absent is not known. V, J and clone size derive from that table, while D and trimming were established from the DNA sequence. In this sample the table shows approximately 200,000 clones, around 87% of which occur a single time. The top ten hold roughly 2.9% of the sample.

Paper-wide results and their limitations: The amount of clinical and demographic metadata varied by source and participant and was provided uncurated.

From the germline V gene, CDR1 is SGHVS and CDR2 is FQNEAQ. The CDR3, cysteine through phenylalanine, is 15 amino acids long. The CDR3 DNA has 45 bases and is translated from base 1. Trimming at the junction amounts to 0 bases on V and 7 bases on J, and the germline ends lie 13 bases apart. Collaborating institutions collected whole blood in K2EDTA tubes following their own protocols. For TCRbeta analysis, collaborators shipped samples in one of three forms: frozen whole blood, isolated PBMCs, or DNA extracted from either of those sample types. The chain is encoded by TRBV7-8 joined to TRBJ1-5, with the D gene not confidently named. This TCR was recovered from a woman aged 30 to 39 with active or convalescent COVID-19. Sequenced sample: peripheral blood. The base sequence is TGTGCCAGCAGCTTAGCGCGCGGGGTAGGACAGCCCCAGCATTTT. The translation is CASSLARGVGQPQHF.